A single T cell receptor beta chain is shown here with its context. Every donor, a Caucasian adult, lived in Nashville, Tennessee. Germline CDR1 reads GTSNPN; CDR2 reads SVGIG (reference sequence). Trimming removed 5 bases from V and 2 bases from J, with 8 bases in between. The CDR3 is made up of 12 amino acids. This record comes from a study of shared clonotypes between healthy human individuals. Sequenced by immunoSEQ multiplex PCR; TCRdb stores in-frame clones only, minus some. The table has around 2.3 million clones, approximately 95% seen once. The chain is built from TRBV30 and TRBJ2-3, with D unclear. The source material was naive CD4+ T cells sorted from blood. The subset is: CD45RA+ positively selected. The clonotype comes from a man between 18 and 29 years old in good health. CDR3 region: CAWEYPTDTQYF. CDR3 nucleotides: TGTGCCTGGGAGTACCCCACAGATACGCAGTATTTT. Based on the CDR3 plus reference TRBV30 and TRBJ2-3, the full variable domain is SQTIHQWPATLVQPVGSPLSLECTVEGTSNPNLYWYRQAAGRGLQLLFYSVGIGQISSEVPQNLSASRPQDRQFILSSKKLLLSDSGFYLCAWEYPTDTQYFGPGTRLTVL.